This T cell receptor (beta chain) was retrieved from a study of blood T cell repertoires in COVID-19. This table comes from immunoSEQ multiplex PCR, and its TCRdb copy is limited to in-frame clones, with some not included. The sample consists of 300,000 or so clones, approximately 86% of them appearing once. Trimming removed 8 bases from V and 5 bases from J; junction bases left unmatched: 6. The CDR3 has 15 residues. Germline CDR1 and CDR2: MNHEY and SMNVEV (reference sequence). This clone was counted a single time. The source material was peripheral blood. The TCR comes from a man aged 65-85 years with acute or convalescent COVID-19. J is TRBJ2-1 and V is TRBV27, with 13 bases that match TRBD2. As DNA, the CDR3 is TGTGCCAGCTCGCCTGGGACTAGCGGGAACAATGAGCAGTTCTTC. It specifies CASSPGTSGNNEQFF.